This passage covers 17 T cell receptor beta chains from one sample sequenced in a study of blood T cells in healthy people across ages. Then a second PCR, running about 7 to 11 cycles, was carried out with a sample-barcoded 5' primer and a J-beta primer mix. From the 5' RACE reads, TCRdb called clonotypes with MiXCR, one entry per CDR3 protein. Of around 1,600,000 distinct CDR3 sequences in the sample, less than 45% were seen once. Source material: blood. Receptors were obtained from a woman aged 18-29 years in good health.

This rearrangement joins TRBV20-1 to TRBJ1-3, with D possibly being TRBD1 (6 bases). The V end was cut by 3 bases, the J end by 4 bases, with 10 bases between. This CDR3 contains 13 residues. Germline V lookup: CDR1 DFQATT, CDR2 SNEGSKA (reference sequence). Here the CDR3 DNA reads TGCAGTGCTAGTCCAGGGGCAGGAAACACCATATATTTT. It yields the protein CSASPGAGNTIYF.

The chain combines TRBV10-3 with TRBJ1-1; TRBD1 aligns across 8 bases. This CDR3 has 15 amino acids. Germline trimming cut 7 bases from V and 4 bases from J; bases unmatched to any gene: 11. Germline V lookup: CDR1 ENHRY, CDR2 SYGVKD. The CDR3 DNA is TGTGCCATCAATCAACGGACAGGGAATGGCACTGAAGCTTTCTTT. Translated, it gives CAINQRTGNGTEAFF.

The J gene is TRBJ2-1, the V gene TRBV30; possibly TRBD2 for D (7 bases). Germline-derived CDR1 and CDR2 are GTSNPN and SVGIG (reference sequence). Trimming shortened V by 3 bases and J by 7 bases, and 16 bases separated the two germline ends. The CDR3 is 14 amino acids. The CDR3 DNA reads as TGTGCCTGGAGATTCGGGGGGCAGAAGAATGAGCAGTTCTTC. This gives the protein CAWRFGGQKNEQFF.

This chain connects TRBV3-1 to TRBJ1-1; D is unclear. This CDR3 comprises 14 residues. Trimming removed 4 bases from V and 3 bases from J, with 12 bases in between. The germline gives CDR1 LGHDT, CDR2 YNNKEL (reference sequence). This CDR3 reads CASSLGTRDTEAFF. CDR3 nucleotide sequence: TGTGCCAGCAGCCTGGGCACCCGAGACACTGAAGCTTTCTTT.

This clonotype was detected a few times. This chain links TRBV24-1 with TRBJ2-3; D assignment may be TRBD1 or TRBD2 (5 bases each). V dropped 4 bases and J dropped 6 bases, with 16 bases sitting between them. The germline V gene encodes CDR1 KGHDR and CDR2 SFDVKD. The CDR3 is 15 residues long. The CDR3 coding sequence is TGTGCCACCAGTGAAGCCGGGGACCCGAGCGATACGCAGTATTTT. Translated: CATSEAGDPSDTQYF.

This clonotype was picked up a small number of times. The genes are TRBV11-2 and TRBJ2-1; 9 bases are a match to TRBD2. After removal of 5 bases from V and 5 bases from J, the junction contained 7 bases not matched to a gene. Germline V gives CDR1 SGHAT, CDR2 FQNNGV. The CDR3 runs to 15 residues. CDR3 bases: TGTGCCAGCAGCCCTGGGGCTAGCGGGAACAATGAGCAGTTCTTC. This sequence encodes CASSPGASGNNEQFF.

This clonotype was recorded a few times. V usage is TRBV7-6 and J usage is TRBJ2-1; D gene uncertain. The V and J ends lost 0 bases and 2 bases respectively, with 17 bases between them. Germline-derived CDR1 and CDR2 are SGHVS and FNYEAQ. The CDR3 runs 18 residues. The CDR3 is CASSLAGFYTGTYNEQFF. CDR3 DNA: TGTGCCAGCAGCTTAGCGGGGTTCTATACTGGGACCTACAATGAGCAGTTCTTC.

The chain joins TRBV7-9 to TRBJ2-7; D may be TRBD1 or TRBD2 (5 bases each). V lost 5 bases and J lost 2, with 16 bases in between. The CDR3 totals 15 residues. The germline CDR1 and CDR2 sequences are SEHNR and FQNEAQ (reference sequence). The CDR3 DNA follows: TGTGCCAGCAGCAATGGCATGCAGGGAGCCTACGAGCAGTACTTC. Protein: CASSNGMQGAYEQYF.

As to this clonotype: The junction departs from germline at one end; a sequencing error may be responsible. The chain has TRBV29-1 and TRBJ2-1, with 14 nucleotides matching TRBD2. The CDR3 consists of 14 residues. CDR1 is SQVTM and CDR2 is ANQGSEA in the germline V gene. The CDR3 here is CSVGTSGSRNGQFF. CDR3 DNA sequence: TGCAGCGTCGGGACTAGCGGGAGTAGGAATGGGCAGTTCTTC.

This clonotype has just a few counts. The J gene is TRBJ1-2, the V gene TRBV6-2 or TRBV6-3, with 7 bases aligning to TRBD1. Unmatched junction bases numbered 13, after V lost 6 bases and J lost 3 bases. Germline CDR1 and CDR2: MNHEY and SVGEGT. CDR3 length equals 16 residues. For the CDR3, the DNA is TGTGCCAGCAGCTCAGACAGGGAATTCTTGGACTATGGCTACACCTTC. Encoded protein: CASSSDREFLDYGYTF.

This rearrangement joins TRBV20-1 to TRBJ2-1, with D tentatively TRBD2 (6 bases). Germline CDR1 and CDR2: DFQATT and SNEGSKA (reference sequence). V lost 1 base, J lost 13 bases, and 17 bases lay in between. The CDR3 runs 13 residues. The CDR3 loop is CSARGDSKETQFF. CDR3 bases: TGCAGTGCTAGAGGGGACTCTAAAGAGACCCAGTTCTTC.

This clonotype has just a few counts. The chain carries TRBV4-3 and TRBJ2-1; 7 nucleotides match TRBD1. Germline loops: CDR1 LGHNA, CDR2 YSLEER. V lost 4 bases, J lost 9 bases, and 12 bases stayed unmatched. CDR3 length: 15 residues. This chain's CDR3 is CASSRETGVGVEQFF. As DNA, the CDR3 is TGCGCCAGCAGCCGAGAAACAGGGGTCGGGGTTGAGCAGTTCTTC.

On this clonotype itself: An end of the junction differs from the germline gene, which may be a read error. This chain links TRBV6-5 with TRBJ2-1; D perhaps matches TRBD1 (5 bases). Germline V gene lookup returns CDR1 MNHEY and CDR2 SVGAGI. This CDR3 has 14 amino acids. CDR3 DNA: TGTGCCGGCAGTTACCAGGGTTTTTACAATGAGCAGTTCTTC. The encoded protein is CAGSYQGFYNEQFF.

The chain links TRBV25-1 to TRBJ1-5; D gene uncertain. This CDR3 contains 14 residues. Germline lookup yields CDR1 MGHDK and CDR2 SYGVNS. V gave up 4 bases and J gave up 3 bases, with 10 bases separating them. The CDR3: CASSGDIDNQPQHF. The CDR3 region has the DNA TGTGCCAGCAGTGGTGACATAGACAATCAGCCCCAGCATTTT. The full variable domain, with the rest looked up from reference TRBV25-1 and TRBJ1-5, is EADIYQTPRYLVIGTGKKITLECSQTMGHDKMYWYQQDPGMELHLIHYSYGVNSTEKGDLSSESTVSRIRTEHFPLTLESARPSHTSQYLCASSGDIDNQPQHFGDGTRLSIL.

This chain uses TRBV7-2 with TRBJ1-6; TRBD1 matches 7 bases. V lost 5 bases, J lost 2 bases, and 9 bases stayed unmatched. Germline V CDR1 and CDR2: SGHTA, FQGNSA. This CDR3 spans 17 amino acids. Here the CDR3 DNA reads TGTGCCAGCAGCAAGGGACAGAGGCAAACCTATAATTCACCCCTCCACTTT. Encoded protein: CASSKGQRQTYNSPLHF.

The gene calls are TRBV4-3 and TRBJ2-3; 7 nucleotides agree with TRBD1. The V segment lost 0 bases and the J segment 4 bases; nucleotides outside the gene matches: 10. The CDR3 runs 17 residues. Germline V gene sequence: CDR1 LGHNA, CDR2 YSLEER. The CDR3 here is CASSQEGTNRGSDTQYF. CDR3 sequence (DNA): TGCGCCAGCAGCCAAGAAGGGACGAACAGGGGATCAGATACGCAGTATTTT.

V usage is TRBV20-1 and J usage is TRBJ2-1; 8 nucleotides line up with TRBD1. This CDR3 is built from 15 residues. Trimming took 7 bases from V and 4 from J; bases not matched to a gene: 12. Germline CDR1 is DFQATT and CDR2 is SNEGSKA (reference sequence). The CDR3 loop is CSVTYGTGLYNEQFF. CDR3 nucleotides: TGCAGTGTCACGTACGGGACAGGACTTTACAATGAGCAGTTCTTC.